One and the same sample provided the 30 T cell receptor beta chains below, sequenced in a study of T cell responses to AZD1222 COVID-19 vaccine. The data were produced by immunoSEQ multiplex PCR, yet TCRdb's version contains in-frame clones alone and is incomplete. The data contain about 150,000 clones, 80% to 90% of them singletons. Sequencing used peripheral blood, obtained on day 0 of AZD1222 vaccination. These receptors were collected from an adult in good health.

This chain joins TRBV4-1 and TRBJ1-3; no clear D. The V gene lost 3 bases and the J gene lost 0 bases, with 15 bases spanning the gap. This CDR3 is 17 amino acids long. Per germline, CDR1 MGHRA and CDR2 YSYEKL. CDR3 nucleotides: TGCGCCAGCAGCCAGACGGAGGGCTCCTTCTCTGGAAACACCATATATTTT. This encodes CASSQTEGSFSGNTIYF.

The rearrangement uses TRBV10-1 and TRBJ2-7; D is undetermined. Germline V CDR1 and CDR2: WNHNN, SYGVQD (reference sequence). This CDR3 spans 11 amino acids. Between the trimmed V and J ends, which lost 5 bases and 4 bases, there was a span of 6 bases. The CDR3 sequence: CASSTGYEQYF. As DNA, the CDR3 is TGCGCCAGCAGTACTGGTTACGAGCAGTACTTC.

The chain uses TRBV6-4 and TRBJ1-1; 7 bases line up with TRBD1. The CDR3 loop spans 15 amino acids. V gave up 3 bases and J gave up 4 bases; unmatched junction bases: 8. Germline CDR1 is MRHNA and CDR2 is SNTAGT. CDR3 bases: TGTGCCAGCAGTGAACGGGTTGCAGGGGGCACTGAAGCTTTCTTT. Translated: CASSERVAGGTEAFF.

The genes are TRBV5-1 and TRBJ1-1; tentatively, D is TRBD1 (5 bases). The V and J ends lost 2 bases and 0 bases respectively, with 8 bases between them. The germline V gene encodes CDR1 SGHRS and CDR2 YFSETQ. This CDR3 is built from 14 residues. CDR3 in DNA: TGCGCCAGCAGCTTAGAGACAGTGAACACTGAAGCTTTCTTT. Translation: CASSLETVNTEAFF.

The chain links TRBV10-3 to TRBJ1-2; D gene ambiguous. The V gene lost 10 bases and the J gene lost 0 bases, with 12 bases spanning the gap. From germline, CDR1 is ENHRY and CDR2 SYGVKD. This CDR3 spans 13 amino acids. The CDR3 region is CATNHPANYGYTF. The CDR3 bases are TGTGCCACCAACCATCCGGCTAACTATGGCTACACCTTC.

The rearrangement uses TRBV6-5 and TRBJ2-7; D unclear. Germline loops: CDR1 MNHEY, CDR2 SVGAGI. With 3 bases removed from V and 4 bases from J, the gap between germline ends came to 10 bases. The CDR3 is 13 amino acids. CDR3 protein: CASSYHMAYEQYF. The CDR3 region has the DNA TGTGCCAGCAGTTATCATATGGCTTACGAGCAGTACTTC.

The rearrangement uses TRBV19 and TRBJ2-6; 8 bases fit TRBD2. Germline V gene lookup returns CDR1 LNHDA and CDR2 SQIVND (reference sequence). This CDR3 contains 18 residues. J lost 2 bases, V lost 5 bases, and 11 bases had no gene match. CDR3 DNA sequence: TGTGCCAGTAGTCCTTCCTGGCGGGGGGTAACTGGGGCCAACGTCCTGACTTTC. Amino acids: CASSPSWRGVTGANVLTF.

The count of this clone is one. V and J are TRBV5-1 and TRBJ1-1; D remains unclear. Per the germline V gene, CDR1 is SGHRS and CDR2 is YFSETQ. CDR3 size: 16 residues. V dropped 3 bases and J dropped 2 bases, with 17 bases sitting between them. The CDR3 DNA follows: TGCGCCAGCAGCTCCCGCCCGGTTAGCCCAAACACTGAAGCTTTCTTT. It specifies CASSSRPVSPNTEAFF.

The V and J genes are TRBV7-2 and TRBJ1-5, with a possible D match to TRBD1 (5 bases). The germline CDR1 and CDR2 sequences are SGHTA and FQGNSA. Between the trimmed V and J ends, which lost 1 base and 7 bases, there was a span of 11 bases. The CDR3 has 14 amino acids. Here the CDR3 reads CASSLELGRQPQHF. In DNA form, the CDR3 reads TGTGCCAGCAGCTTAGAGCTGGGGCGGCAGCCCCAGCATTTT.

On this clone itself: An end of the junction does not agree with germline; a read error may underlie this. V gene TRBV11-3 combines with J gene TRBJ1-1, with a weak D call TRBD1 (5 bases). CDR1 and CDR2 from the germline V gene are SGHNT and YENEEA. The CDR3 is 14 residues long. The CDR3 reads CASSLHSGNAEAFF. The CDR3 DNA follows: TGTGCCAGCAGCTTACATTCAGGGAACGCTGAAGCTTTCTTT. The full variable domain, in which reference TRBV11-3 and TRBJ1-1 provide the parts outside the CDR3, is EAGVVQSPRYKIIEKKQPVAFWCNPISGHNTLYWYLQNLGQGPELLIRYENEEAVDDSQLPKDRFSAERLKGVDSTLKIQPAELGDSAVYLCASSLHSGNAEAFFGQGTRLTVV.

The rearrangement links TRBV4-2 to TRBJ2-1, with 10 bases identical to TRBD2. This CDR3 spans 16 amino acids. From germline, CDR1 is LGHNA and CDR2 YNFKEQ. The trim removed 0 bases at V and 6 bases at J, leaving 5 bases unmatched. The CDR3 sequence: CASSQEGTSAFNEQFF. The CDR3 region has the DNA TGTGCCAGCAGCCAAGAGGGGACTAGCGCATTCAATGAGCAGTTCTTC.

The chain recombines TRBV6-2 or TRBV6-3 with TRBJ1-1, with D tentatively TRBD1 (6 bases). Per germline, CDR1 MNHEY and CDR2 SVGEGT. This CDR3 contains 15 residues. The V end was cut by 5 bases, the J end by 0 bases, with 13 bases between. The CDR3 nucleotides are TGTGCCAGCAGTAAAGGTAGGGGGATGAACACTGAAGCTTTCTTT. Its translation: CASSKGRGMNTEAFF.

CDR3 DNA: TGTGCCAGCAGTCGGGACAGGGCGTATGGCTACACCTTC. This gives the protein CASSRDRAYGYTF. The J gene is TRBJ1-2, the V gene TRBV28; 9 bases line up with TRBD1. The CDR3 covers 13 residues. Trimming removed 5 bases from V and 5 bases from J; junction bases left unmatched: 3. Germline V gene lookup returns CDR1 MDHEN and CDR2 SYDVKM.

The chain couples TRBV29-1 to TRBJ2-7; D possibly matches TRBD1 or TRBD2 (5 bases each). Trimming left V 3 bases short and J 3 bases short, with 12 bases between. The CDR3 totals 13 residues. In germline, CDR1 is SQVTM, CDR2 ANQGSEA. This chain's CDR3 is CSVEGDGGYEQYF. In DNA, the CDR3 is TGCAGCGTTGAGGGGGACGGAGGCTACGAGCAGTACTTC.

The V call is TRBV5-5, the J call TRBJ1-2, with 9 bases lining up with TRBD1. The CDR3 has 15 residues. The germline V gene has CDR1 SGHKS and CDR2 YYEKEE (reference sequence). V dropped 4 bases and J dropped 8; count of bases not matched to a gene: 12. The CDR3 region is CASSPTLDRGEGYTF. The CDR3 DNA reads TGTGCCAGCAGCCCGACCTTGGACAGGGGAGAGGGCTACACCTTC.

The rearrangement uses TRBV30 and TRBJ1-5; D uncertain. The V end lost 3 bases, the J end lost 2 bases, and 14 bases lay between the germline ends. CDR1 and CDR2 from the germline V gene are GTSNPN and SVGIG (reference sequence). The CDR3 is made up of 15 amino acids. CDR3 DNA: TGTGCCTGGAGCGGTTGGCGGGATGGCAATCAGCCCCAGCATTTT. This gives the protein CAWSGWRDGNQPQHF.

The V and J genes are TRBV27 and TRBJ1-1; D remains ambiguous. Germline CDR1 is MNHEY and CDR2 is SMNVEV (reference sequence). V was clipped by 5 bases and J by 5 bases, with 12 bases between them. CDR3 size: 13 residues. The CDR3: CASSPPLWTEAFF. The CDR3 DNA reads TGTGCCAGCAGTCCCCCCCTTTGGACTGAAGCTTTCTTT.

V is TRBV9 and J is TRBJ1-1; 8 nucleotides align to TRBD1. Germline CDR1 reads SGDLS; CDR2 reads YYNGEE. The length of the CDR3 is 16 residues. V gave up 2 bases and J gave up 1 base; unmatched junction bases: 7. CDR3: CASSVGTGTGNTEAFF. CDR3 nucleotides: TGTGCCAGCAGCGTGGGGACCGGGACAGGGAACACTGAAGCTTTCTTT.

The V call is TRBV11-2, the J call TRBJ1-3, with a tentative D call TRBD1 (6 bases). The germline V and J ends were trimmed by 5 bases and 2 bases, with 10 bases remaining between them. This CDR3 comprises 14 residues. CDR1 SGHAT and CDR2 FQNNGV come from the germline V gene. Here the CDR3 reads CASSGQGTGNTIYF. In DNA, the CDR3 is TGTGCCAGCAGCGGCCAGGGGACTGGAAACACCATATATTTT.

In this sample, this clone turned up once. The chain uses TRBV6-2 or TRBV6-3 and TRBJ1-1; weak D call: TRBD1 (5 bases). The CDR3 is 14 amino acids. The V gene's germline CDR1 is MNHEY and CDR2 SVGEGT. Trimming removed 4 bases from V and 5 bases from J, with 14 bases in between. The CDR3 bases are TGTGCCAGCAGTTCCGCCCGGGGGAGGACTGAAGCTTTCTTT. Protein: CASSSARGRTEAFF.

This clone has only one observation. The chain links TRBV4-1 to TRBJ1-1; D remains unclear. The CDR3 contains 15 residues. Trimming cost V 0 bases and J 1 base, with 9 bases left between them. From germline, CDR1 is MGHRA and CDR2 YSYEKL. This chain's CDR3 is CASSQDERGNTEAFF. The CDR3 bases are TGCGCCAGCAGCCAAGATGAGAGAGGGAACACTGAAGCTTTCTTT.

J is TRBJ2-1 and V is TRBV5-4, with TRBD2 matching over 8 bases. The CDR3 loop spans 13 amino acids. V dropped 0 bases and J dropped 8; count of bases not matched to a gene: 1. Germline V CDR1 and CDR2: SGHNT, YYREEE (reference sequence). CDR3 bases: TGTGCCAGCAGCTTGGTTAGCGGGGATGAGCAGTTCTTC. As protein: CASSLVSGDEQFF.

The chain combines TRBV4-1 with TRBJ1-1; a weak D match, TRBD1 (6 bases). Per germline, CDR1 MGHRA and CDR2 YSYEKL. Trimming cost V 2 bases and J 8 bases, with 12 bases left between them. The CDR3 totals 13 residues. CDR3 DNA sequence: TGCGCCAGCAGCCAAAGGGGACACCCAGAAGCTTTCTTT. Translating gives CASSQRGHPEAFF.

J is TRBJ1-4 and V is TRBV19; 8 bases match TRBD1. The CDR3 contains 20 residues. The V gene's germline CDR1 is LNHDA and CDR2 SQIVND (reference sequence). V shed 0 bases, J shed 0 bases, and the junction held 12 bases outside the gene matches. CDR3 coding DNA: TGTGCCAGTAGTATAGATCTGGGGACAGGATTACTCTCAACTAATGAAAAACTGTTTTTT. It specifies CASSIDLGTGLLSTNEKLFF.

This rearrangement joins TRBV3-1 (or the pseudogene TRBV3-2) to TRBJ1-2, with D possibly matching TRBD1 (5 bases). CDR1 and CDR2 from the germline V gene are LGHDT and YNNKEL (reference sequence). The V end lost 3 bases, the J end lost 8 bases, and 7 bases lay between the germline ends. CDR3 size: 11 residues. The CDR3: CASSHAGGYTF. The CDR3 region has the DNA TGTGCCAGCAGCCATGCAGGGGGCTACACCTTC.

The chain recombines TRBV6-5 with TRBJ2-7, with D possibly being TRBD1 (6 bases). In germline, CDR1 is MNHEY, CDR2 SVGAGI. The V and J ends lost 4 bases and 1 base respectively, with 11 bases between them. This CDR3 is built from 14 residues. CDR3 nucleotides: TGTGCCAGCAGTTTCACAGGGTCTTCCTACGAGCAGTACTTC. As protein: CASSFTGSSYEQYF.

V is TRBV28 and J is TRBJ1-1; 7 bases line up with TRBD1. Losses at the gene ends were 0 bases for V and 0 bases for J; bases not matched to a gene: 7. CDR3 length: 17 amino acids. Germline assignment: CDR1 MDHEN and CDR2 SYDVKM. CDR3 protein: CASSLWTGKRVNTEAFF. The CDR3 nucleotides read TGTGCCAGCAGTTTATGGACAGGGAAGAGAGTGAACACTGAAGCTTTCTTT.

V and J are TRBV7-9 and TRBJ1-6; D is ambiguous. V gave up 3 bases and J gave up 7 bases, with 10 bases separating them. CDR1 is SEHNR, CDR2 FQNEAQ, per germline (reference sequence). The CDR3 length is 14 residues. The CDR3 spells CASSFPLANSPLHF. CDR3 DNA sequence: TGTGCCAGCAGCTTCCCCTTAGCCAATTCACCCCTCCACTTT. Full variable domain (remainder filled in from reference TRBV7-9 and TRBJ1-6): DTGVSQNPRHKITKRGQNVTFRCDPISEHNRLYWYRQTLGQGPEFLTYFQNEAQLEKSRLLSDRFSAERPKGSFSTLEIQRTEQGDSAMYLCASSFPLANSPLHFGNGTRLTVT.

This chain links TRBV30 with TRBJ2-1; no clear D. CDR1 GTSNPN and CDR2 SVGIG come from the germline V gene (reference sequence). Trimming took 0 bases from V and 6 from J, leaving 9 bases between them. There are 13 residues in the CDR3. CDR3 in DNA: TGTGCCTGGAGTGTAATAGTGCCCAATGAGCAGTTCTTC. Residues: CAWSVIVPNEQFF. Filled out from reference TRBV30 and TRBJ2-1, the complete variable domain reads SQTIHQWPATLVQPVGSPLSLECTVEGTSNPNLYWYRQAAGRGLQLLFYSVGIGQISSEVPQNLSASRPQDRQFILSSKKLLLSDSGFYLCAWSVIVPNEQFFGPGTRLTVL.

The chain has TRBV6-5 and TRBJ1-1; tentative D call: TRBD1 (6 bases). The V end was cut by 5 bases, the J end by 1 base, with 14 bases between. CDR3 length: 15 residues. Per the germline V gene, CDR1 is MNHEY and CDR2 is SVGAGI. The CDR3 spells CASSRTGTPNTEAFF. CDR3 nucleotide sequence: TGTGCCAGCAGTCGAACCGGGACACCGAACACTGAAGCTTTCTTT.